The 22 T cell receptor beta chains presented below share a single source sample, sequenced in a study of T cells after yellow fever vaccination. A single record per CDR3 protein comes from TCRdb applying MiXCR to the 5' RACE reads. This table holds some 110,000 distinct CDR3 sequences, roughly 6.7% found once. Sequenced material: CD4+ T cells sorted from PBMCs, taken approximately 11 days after the first yellow fever vaccination. The receptors shown here come from a man between 18 and 35 years old who received the YFV17D yellow fever vaccine.

The chain joins TRBV13 to TRBJ2-7, with D hard to call. The V gene's germline CDR1 is PRHDT and CDR2 FYEKMQ (reference sequence). The CDR3 sequence is 13 residues long. CDR3 residues: CAISRRRLCEQYV. The CDR3 nucleotides are TGTGCCATCAGCCGCCGGAGACTCTGCGAGCAGTACGTC.

The table lists this clonotype with many counts. This chain connects TRBV19 to TRBJ2-7, with TRBD2 matching over 7 bases. CDR1 is LNHDA and CDR2 is SQIVND in the germline V gene (reference sequence). The V gene end was trimmed by 6 bases and the J gene end by 3 bases; junction bases not matched to a gene: 11. The length of the CDR3 is 15 residues. DNA of the CDR3: TGTGCCAGTAGGGATGAGCGGGGCCCGGTCTACGAGCAGTACTTC. It translates to CASRDERGPVYEQYF.

The table lists this clonotype with many counts. This chain uses TRBV7-2 with TRBJ2-1; D is possibly TRBD1 or TRBD2 (5 bases each). CDR3 length: 11 residues. Trimming left V 4 bases short and J 9 bases short, with 7 bases between. Per the germline V gene, CDR1 is SGHTA and CDR2 is FQGNSA. This chain's CDR3 is CASSYGAEQFF. The CDR3 coding sequence is TGTGCCAGCAGCTACGGGGCTGAGCAGTTCTTC.

This clonotype was detected ten times or more. The gene calls are TRBV4-3 and TRBJ2-1, with 11 nucleotides matching TRBD2. CDR3 size: 17 residues. Trimming at V came to 7 bases and at J to 10 bases, leaving 18 bases not matched to a gene. Germline V gene lookup returns CDR1 LGHNA and CDR2 YSLEER. The CDR3 region is CASTSDLAGGTGREQFF. CDR3 coding DNA: TGCGCCAGCACCAGCGATCTAGCGGGGGGAACGGGACGGGAGCAGTTCTTC.

This clonotype was seen repeatedly, ten times or more. The V and J genes are TRBV5-5 and TRBJ2-5; possible D gene TRBD1, 6 bases. Germline V gene data show CDR1 as SGHKS and CDR2 as YYEKEE (reference sequence). The V end was cut by 0 bases, the J end by 3 bases, with 9 bases between. This CDR3 contains 14 residues. CDR3 coding DNA: TGTGCCAGCAGCTTGGGCAGGGGAAAAGAGACCCAGTACTTC. This translates into CASSLGRGKETQYF.

This clonotype was seen ten or more times. The chain recombines TRBV5-6 with TRBJ1-5; the match to TRBD1 covers 7 bases. The CDR3 totals 15 residues. Germline CDR1 is SGHDT and CDR2 is YYEEEE. V dropped 4 bases and J dropped 2; count of bases not matched to a gene: 6. CDR3 DNA: TGTGCCAGCAGCAAAACAGGGGTGGGCAATCAGCCCCAGCATTTT. Its protein product is CASSKTGVGNQPQHF. The full variable domain, rest sourced from reference TRBV5-6 and TRBJ1-5, is DAGVTQSPTHLIKTRGQQVTLRCSPKSGHDTVSWYQQALGQGPQFIFQYYEEEERQRGNFPDRFSGHQFPNYSSELNVNALLLGDSALYLCASSKTGVGNQPQHFGDGTRLSIL.

This clonotype was counted ten times or more. V gene TRBV30 combines with J gene TRBJ2-7; the match to TRBD1 covers 7 bases. Germline-derived CDR1 and CDR2 are GTSNPN and SVGIG (reference sequence). CDR3 length equals 14 residues. Germline trimming cut 4 bases from V and 6 bases from J; bases unmatched to any gene: 12. The CDR3 nucleotides are TGTGCCTGGACCCCCGGGACAGCTACTTTCGAGCAGTACTTC. Encoded protein: CAWTPGTATFEQYF.

At least ten counts were recorded for this clonotype. The J gene is TRBJ2-7, the V gene TRBV7-8, with no clear D. Trimming pared 2 bases from V and 4 bases from J, leaving 15 bases between. CDR1 is SGHVS and CDR2 is FQNEAQ in the germline V gene. CDR3 length: 15 amino acids. The CDR3 spells CASSLPQPREYEQYV. The CDR3 coding sequence is TGTGCCAGCAGCTTACCCCAACCTAGAGAGTACGAGCAGTACGTC.

This clonotype was seen a few times. This chain links TRBV7-2 with TRBJ2-1; 7 bases are a match to TRBD1. The CDR3 extends over 17 amino acids. Trimming at V came to 5 bases and at J to 3 bases, leaving 13 bases not matched to a gene. Germline V gives CDR1 SGHTA, CDR2 FQGNSA. In nucleotides, the CDR3 is TGTGCCAGCAGCCCCTCATCCGGGACAGTTTACTACAATGAGCAGTTCTTC. The encoded protein is CASSPSSGTVYYNEQFF. Full variable domain (missing parts from reference TRBV7-2 and TRBJ2-1): GAGVSQSPSNKVTEKGKDVELRCDPISGHTALYWYRQSLGQGLEFLIYFQGNSAPDKSGLPSDRFSAERTGGSVSTLTIQRTQQEDSAVYLCASSPSSGTVYYNEQFFGPGTRLTVL.

This clonotype has at least ten counts. The genes are TRBV19 and TRBJ1-2; D is undetermined. The V end lost 0 bases, the J end lost 8 bases, and 4 bases lay between the germline ends. Germline lookup yields CDR1 LNHDA and CDR2 SQIVND (reference sequence). This CDR3 has 11 residues. DNA for the CDR3: TGTGCCAGTAGTATAGATCGAGGCTACACCTTC. Its translation: CASSIDRGYTF.

At least ten counts were recorded for this clonotype. The chain carries TRBV5-1 and TRBJ2-5, with unresolved D. Germline V lookup: CDR1 SGHRS, CDR2 YFSETQ. Trimming left V 0 bases short and J 5 bases short, with 11 bases between. This CDR3 has 14 residues. The CDR3 spells CASSLDGSAETQYF. Here the CDR3 DNA reads TGCGCCAGCAGCTTGGACGGTTCGGCCGAGACCCAGTACTTC. The full variable domain, completed using reference TRBV5-1 and TRBJ2-5, is KAGVTQTPRYLIKTRGQQVTLSCSPISGHRSVSWYQQTPGQGLQFLFEYFSETQRNKGNFPGRFSGRQFSNSRSEMNVSTLELGDSALYLCASSLDGSAETQYFGPGTRLLVL.

The sample holds many counts of this clonotype. The CDR3 loop is CATSDPGQGTNTQYF. CDR3 bases: TGTGCCACCAGTGACCCGGGACAGGGGACGAATACGCAGTATTTT. The V and J genes are TRBV24-1 and TRBJ2-3, with 10 bases lining up with TRBD1. The germline gives CDR1 KGHDR, CDR2 SFDVKD. V lost 4 bases and J lost 7; bases outside the gene matches: 7. This CDR3 comprises 15 residues.

There are many counts of this clonotype. The chain joins TRBV6-2 or TRBV6-3 to TRBJ2-7; D might be TRBD1 (6 bases). The CDR3 sequence is 14 residues long. Trimming left V 2 bases short and J 2 bases short, with 10 bases between. The germline V gene has CDR1 MNHEY and CDR2 SVGEGT. The CDR3: CASSYGGDPYEQYV. The DNA of the CDR3 is TGTGCCAGCAGTTACGGGGGCGACCCCTACGAGCAGTACGTC.

This clonotype was counted many times. The chain recombines TRBV14 with TRBJ2-5; D may be TRBD2 (5 bases). Germline loops: CDR1 SGHDN, CDR2 FVKESK. The CDR3 contains 13 residues. V dropped 4 bases and J dropped 9 bases, with 15 bases sitting between them. The CDR3 DNA sequence: TGTGCCAGCAGCCTCGGGTTCCCCGGGGCCCAGTACTTC. Its protein is CASSLGFPGAQYF.

This clonotype has ten or more counts. The chain links TRBV5-1 to TRBJ2-5; 7 positions match TRBD1. CDR1 and CDR2 (germline): SGHRS, YFSETQ. The junction had 5 bases not matched to a gene; V was cut back by 4 bases and J by 2 bases. The CDR3 is 14 residues long. The DNA of the CDR3 is TGCGCCAGCAGCGAGGGACAGACTCAAGAGACCCAGTACTTC. Its protein product is CASSEGQTQETQYF. The full variable domain, rest sourced from reference TRBV5-1 and TRBJ2-5, is KAGVTQTPRYLIKTRGQQVTLSCSPISGHRSVSWYQQTPGQGLQFLFEYFSETQRNKGNFPGRFSGRQFSNSRSEMNVSTLELGDSALYLCASSEGQTQETQYFGPGTRLLVL.

In this sample, this clonotype turned up many times. J is TRBJ1-1 and V is TRBV3-1; D remains unclear. The CDR3 loop spans 13 amino acids. The germline CDR1 and CDR2 sequences are LGHDT and YNNKEL (reference sequence). Between the trimmed V and J ends, which lost 0 bases and 10 bases, there was a span of 12 bases. The CDR3: CASSQDLRTAAFF. The DNA for the CDR3 is TGTGCCAGCAGCCAAGATCTGCGGACCGCAGCTTTCTTT. The full variable domain, in which reference TRBV3-1 and TRBJ1-1 provide the parts outside the CDR3, is DTAVSQTPKYLVTQMGNDKSIKCEQNLGHDTMYWYKQDSKKFLKIMFSYNNKELIINETVPNRFSPKSPDKAHLNLHINSLELGDSAVYFCASSQDLRTAAFFGQGTRLTVV.

Ten or more counts support this clonotype. The rearrangement joins TRBV4-1 to TRBJ2-1; D unclear. CDR1 is MGHRA, CDR2 YSYEKL, per germline. The germline V and J ends were trimmed by 1 base and 7 bases, with 11 bases remaining between them. This CDR3 region has 14 residues. The CDR3 bases are TGCGCCAGCAGCCAAGGACTTATCAGGAATGAGCAGTTCTTC. It specifies CASSQGLIRNEQFF.

This clonotype was detected many times. The V gene is TRBV20-1, the J gene TRBJ2-7; 8 bases are shared with TRBD1. J lost 3 bases, V lost 5 bases, and 6 bases had no gene match. The CDR3 contains 13 residues. The germline V gene has CDR1 DFQATT and CDR2 SNEGSKA (reference sequence). The CDR3 DNA follows: TGCAGTGCTCGCCCGGGACAGGACTACGAGCAGTACTTC. Encoded protein: CSARPGQDYEQYF.

This clonotype was observed at least ten times. CDR3 protein: CASSPSPVEKQPQHF. The CDR3 bases are TGTGCCAGCAGTCCTTCTCCGGTCGAGAAACAGCCCCAGCATTTT. V is TRBV6-2 or TRBV6-3 and J is TRBJ1-5; D is unresolved. V was shortened by 5 bases and J by 7 bases, with 18 bases between the two germline ends. The germline V gene encodes CDR1 MNHEY and CDR2 SVGEGT. CDR3 length equals 15 residues.

In its sample, this clonotype was seen once. A read error may be the cause here, since a much bigger clone is one base away. The chain couples TRBV20-1 to TRBJ2-5; the D is unclear. CDR3 length equals 13 residues. CDR1 DFQATT and CDR2 SNEGSKA come from the germline V gene (reference sequence). V was cut by 4 bases and J by 5 bases, with 14 bases left in between. The CDR3 here is CSATRVSHETQYF. The CDR3 nucleotides read TGCAGTGCTACTAGGGTATCCCACGAGACCCAGTACTTC.

This clonotype was seen ten or more times. The V call is TRBV20-1, the J call TRBJ1-5; D gene ambiguous. V shed 3 bases and J shed 1 base, with 7 bases lying between them. The CDR3 is 13 residues long. Germline CDR1 and CDR2: DFQATT and SNEGSKA (reference sequence). This chain's CDR3 is CSARSGSNQPQHF. The DNA of the CDR3 is TGCAGTGCTAGGTCGGGGAGCAATCAGCCCCAGCATTTT.

This clonotype appeared many times. J is TRBJ2-3 and V is TRBV6-1; the match to TRBD1 covers 11 bases. The CDR3 has 14 amino acids. Germline values: CDR1 MNHNS, CDR2 SASEGT. Germline trimming cut 6 bases from V and 5 bases from J; bases unmatched to any gene: 4. The CDR3: CASRRTGGLDTQYF. The CDR3 DNA reads TGTGCCAGCAGACGGACAGGGGGCTTAGATACGCAGTATTTT.